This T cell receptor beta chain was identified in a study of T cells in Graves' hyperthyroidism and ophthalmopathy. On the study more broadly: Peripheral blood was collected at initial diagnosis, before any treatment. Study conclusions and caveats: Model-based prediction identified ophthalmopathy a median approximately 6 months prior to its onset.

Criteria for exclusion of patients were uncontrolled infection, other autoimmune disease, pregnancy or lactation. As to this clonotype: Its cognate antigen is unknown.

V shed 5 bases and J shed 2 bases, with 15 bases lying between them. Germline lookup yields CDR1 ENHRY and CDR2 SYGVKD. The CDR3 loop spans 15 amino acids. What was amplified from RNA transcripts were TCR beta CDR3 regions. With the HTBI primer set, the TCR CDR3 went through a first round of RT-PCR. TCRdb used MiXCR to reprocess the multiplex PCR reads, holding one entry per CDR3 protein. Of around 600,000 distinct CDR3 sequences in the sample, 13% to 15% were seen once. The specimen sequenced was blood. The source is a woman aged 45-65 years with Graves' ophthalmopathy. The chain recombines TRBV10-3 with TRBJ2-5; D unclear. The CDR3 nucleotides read TGTGCCATCAGTTTCTCCGAAGGCGTACAAGAGACCCAGTACTTC. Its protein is CAISFSEGVQETQYF.